This T cell receptor (beta chain) was documented in a study of breast tumors, draining lymph nodes, adjacent tissues. As for this clonotype: What it recognizes is unknown. A read error is possible here, since a much larger clone lies one base away.

TCRdb reanalysed the multiplex PCR reads using MiXCR and keeps one entry per CDR3 protein. The table lists roughly 260,000 distinct CDR3 sequences, around 31% of them singletons. General study findings and limits: The lymph node origin of tumor T cells was framed as consistent with a hypothesis, not demonstrated. Tumors had less TCR diversity than lymph nodes, more than nontumor tissue. Findings are consistent with lymph node origin and intratumoral expansion of most tumor T cells. Tumor and nontumor repertoires were significantly more similar in luminal-like than in basal-like breast cancer.

Germline CDR1 SGDLS, CDR2 YYNGEE. V lost 3 bases, J lost 7 bases, and 11 bases stayed unmatched. This CDR3 has 16 amino acids. Samples came from axillary lymph nodes draining the breast cancer. The sequenced material came from axillary lymph node tissue. This receptor was taken from a female donor with breast cancer. Some clones in this sample may be carry-over from other donors' samples. The chain joins TRBV9 to TRBJ2-1, with 9 bases matching TRBD1. CDR3 region: CASSASTGGYMNEQFF. CDR3 DNA: TGTGCCAGCAGCGCCTCGACAGGGGGATATATGAATGAGCAGTTCTTC.